This TCR beta chain was sequenced for a study of beta chain features in type 1 diabetes. A note on this clone: Antigen specificity is unknown.

Regarding the study as a whole: There was a moderate but significant shortening of TCRB CDR3s in all four CD4+ subsets of Type 1 diabetes patients.

The whole isolated RNA underwent reverse transcription, so sequencing captured expressed TCRB transcripts. Method: immunoSEQ multiplex PCR; TCRdb's copy keeps in-frame clones and lacks some. The data show around 250,000 clones, roughly 13% seen once. The V gene's germline CDR1 is SEHNR and CDR2 FQNEAQ (reference sequence). CDR3 length equals 15 residues. V lost 1 base and J lost 5; bases outside the gene matches: 4. The source of this sequence is a man aged 30-40 years with type 1 diabetes. The specimen was naive CD4+ T cells from blood. This chain uses TRBV7-9 with TRBJ2-2; 7 bases map to TRBD2. CDR3 region: CASSLDPSGTGELFF. CDR3 in DNA: TGTGCCAGCAGCTTAGACCCTAGCGGAACCGGGGAGCTGTTTTTT.